This TCR beta chain was identified in a study of blood T cell repertoires in COVID-19. V lost 4 bases to trimming and J lost 7 bases; unmatched junction nucleotides: 23. Germline V gives CDR1 MNHEY, CDR2 SVGEGT. The CDR3 has 19 amino acids. Original processing methods: Amplification of reference gene primers provided the estimated nucleated cell counts. The data were produced by immunoSEQ multiplex PCR, yet TCRdb's version contains in-frame clones alone and is incomplete. For V, J and clone size, that table is used; D and trimming come from the DNA. The sample shows some 50,000 clones, 83% of them seen only once.

The receptor comes from a man older than 75 in a cohort sampled during active COVID-19. Sequenced: peripheral blood. The chain recombines TRBV6-2 or TRBV6-3 with TRBJ1-1; 8 positions agree with TRBD1. DNA for the CDR3: TGTGCCAGCAGTTCCGCTACCCTCCCAATAACAGGGGGGGGTGGTGAAGCTTTCTTT. Amino acid sequence: CASSSATLPITGGGGEAFF.